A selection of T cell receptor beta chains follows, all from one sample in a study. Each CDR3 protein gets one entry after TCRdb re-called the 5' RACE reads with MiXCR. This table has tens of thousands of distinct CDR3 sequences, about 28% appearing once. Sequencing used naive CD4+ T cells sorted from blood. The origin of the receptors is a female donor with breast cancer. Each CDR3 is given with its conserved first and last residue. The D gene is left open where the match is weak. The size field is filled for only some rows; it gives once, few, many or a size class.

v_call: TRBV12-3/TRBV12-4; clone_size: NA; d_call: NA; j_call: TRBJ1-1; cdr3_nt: TGTGCCAGCATTTCTAGGGGCGATGTCACTGAAGCTTTCTTT; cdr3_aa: CASISRGDVTEAFF
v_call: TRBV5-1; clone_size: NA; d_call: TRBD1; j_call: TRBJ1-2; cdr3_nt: TGCGCCAGCAGCTTGGGAAGGGACAGGTATTTACCGGAGGGCTACACCTTC; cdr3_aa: CASSLGRDRYLPEGYTF
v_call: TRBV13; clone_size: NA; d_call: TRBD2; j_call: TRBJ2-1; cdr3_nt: TGTGCCAGCAGCTTAGCCAGCGGGAGGGCCATTGCAGTTAGGCAGTTCTTC; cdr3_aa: CASSLASGRAIAVRQFF
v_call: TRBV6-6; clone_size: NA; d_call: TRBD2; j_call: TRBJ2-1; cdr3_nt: TGTGCCAGCAGTTATAGGACTAGCGGGGCGGACAATGAGCAGTTCTTC; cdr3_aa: CASSYRTSGADNEQFF
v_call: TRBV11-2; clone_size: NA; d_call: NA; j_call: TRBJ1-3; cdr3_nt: TGTGCCAGCAGCTTAGATCGTCAACAGGGTGGCGGAAACACCATATATTTT; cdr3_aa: CASSLDRQQGGGNTIYF
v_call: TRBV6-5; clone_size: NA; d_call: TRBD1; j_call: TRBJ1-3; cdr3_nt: TGTGCCAGCAGTTACGACAGGGTAAATGGAAACACCATATATTTT; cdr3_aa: CASSYDRVNGNTIYF
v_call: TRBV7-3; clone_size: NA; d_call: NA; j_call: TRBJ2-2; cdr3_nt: TGTGCCAGCAGCCCACGACCGAGCGGGGAGCTGTTTTTT; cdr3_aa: CASSPRPSGELFF
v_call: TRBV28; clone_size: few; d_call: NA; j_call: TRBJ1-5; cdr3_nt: TGTGCCAGCGTACGGGGGAGGAATAGCAATCAGCCCCAGCATTTT; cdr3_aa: CASVRGRNSNQPQHF
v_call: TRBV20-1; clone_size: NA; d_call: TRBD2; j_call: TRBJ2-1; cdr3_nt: TGCAGTGCTAGGCACGGAAGCGGGATGGAGTTCTTC; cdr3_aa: CSARHGSGMEFF
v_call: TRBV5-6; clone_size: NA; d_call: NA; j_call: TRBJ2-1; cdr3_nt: TGTGCCAGCGCTCCGGGGCCCTCCTTAAACAATGAGCAGTTCTTC; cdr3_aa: CASAPGPSLNNEQFF
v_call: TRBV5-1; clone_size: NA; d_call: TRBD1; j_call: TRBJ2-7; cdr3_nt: TGCGCCAGCAGCGCCCCCCCCGGGACAGGGTCTACGGGAAGCTCCTACGAGCAGTACTTC; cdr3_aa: CASSAPPGTGSTGSSYEQYF
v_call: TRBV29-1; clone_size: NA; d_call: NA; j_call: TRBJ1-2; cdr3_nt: TGCAGCGTTGCCGTGCAGCCGGGCTATGGCCACACCTTC; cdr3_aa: CSVAVQPGYGHTF
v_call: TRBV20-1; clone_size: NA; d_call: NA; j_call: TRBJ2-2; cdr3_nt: TGCAGTGCTAGCGCCCCCTCGAACACCGGGGAGCTGTCTTTT; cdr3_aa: CSASAPSNTGELSF
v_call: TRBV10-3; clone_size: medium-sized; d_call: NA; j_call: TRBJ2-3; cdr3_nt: TGTGCCATCGAGGACAGCGCACCCAACACAGATACGCAGTATTTT; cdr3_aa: CAIEDSAPNTDTQYF
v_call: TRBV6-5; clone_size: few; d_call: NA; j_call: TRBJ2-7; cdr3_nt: TGTGCCAGCAGTTACTCGCCTGTGCCATCTATCGGAACCCGCCCCGAGCAGTACTTC; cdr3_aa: CASSYSPVPSIGTRPEQYF
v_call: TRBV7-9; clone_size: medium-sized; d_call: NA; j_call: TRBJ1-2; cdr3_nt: TGTGCCAGCAGCTTAAGGGGCCATGGCTACACCTTC; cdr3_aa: CASSLRGHGYTF
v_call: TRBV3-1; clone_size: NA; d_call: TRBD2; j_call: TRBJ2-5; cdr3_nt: TGTGCCAGCAGCGGGAGACGTGGGGCGGGAGGTTATCAAGAGACCCAGTACTTC; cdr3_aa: CASSGRRGAGGYQETQYF
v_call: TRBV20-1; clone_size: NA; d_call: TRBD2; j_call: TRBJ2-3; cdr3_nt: TGCAGTGCTCAGGACCCTGGCGGGGGGAGCACAGATACGCAGTATTTT; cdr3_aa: CSAQDPGGGSTDTQYF
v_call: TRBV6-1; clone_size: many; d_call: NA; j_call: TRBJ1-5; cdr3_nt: TGTGCCAGCAGTGAAGCGTTAGTAGTGGGTCAGCCCCAGCATTTT; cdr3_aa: CASSEALVVGQPQHF
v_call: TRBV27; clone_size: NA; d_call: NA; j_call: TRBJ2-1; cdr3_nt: TGTGCCAGCAGTCCGGGTCGCTCCTACGATGAGCAGTTCTTC; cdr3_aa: CASSPGRSYDEQFF
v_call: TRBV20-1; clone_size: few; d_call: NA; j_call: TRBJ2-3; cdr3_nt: TGCGGTGCTCCTCAACCTCCGAGCACAGATACGCAGTATTTT; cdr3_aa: CGAPQPPSTDTQYF
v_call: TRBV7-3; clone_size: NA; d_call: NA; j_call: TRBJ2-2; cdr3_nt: TGTGCCAGCAGCCGCCAAGGTTACACCGGGGAGCTGTTTTTT; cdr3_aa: CASSRQGYTGELFF
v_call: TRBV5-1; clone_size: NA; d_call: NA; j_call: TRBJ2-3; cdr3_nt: TGCGCCAGCAGCCCACAGGGCGTTGTCACAGATACGCAGTATTTT; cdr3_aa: CASSPQGVVTDTQYF
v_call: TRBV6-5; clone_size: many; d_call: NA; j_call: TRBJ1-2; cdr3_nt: TGTGCCAGCACAGGTACAGGGTATGGCTACACCTTC; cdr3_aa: CASTGTGYGYTF
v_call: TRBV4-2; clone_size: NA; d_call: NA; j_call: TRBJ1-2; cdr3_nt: TGTGCCAGCAGCCAAGAAGTATTTGGGGACTATGGCTACACCTTC; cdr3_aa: CASSQEVFGDYGYTF
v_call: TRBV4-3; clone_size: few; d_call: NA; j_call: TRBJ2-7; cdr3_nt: TGCGCCAGCAGCCAAGCGCCCCAGGGGGAGCAGTACTTC; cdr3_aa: CASSQAPQGEQYF
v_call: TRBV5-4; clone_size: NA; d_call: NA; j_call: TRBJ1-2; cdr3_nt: TGTGCCAGCAGCTTGAAGGGAGGGGATGGCTACACCTTC; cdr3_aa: CASSLKGGDGYTF
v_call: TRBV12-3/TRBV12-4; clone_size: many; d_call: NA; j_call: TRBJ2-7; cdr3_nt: TGTGCCAGCAGCTATCTCAAAGGGGGTCCGGACGAGCAGTACTTC; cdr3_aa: CASSYLKGGPDEQYF
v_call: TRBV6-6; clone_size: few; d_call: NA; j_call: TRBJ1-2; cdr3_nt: TGTGCCAGCAGTTACGAGCGGGGGGGCTACACCTTC; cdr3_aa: CASSYERGGYTF
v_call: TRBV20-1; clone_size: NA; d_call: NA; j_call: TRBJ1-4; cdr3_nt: TGCAGTGCTAGAGTCAGAAATGAAAAACTGTCTTTT; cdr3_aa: CSARVRNEKLSF
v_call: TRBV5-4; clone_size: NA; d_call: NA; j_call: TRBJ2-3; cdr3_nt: TGTGCCAGCAGCCCTCTAGGCACCACAGATACGCAGTATTTT; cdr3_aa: CASSPLGTTDTQYF
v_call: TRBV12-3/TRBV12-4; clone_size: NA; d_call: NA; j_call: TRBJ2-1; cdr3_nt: TGTGCCAGCAGGAGCCTAGAAAATGGGCAGTTCTTC; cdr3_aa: CASRSLENGQFF
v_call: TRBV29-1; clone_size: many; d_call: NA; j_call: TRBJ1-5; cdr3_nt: TGCAGCGTGGGCGATAGCAGCAATCAGCCCCAGCATTTT; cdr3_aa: CSVGDSSNQPQHF
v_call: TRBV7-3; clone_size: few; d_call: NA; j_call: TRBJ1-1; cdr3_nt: TGTGCCAGCAGCTCGACACGGGACACTGAAGCTTTCTTT; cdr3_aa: CASSSTRDTEAFF
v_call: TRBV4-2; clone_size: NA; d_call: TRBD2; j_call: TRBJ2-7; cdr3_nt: TGTGCCAGCAGCCGCACCAATACCGGGGGGGAGTACGAGCAGTACTTC; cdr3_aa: CASSRTNTGGEYEQYF
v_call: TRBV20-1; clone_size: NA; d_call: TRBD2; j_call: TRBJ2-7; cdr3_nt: TGCAGTGCGATCGGACTAGATCCCTACGAGCAGTACTTC; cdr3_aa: CSAIGLDPYEQYF
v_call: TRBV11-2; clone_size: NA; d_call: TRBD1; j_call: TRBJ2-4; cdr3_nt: TGTGCCAGCGAGGGGGCGACCAAAAACATTCAGTACTTC; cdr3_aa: CASEGATKNIQYF
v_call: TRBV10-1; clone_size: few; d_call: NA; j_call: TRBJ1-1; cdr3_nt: TGCGCCAGCAGTCAAGACGGTGAAGCTTTCTTT; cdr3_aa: CASSQDGEAFF
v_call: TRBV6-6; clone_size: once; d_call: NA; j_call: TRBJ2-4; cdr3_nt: TGTGCCAGCAGTTACTCTCTTGACCCCGTATGGAACATTCAGTACTTC; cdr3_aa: CASSYSLDPVWNIQYF
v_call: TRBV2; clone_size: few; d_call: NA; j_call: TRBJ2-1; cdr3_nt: TGTGCCAGCAGTGATGACCCCCGGCATGAGCAGTTCTTC; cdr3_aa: CASSDDPRHEQFF
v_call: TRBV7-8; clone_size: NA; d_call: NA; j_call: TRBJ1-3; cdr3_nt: TGTGCCAGCAGCCAATTCCCCGGACAGAGCTCTGGAAACACCATATATTTT; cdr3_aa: CASSQFPGQSSGNTIYF